The 16 T cell receptor beta chains reported below all come from one sample, sequenced in a study of blood T cell repertoires in COVID-19 (dated by TCRdb to about 2020). Library method: the immunoSEQ multiplex PCR assay. As stored in TCRdb, this immuneACCESS dataset retains in-frame rearrangements with V and J assigned. A fraction of the clones does not appear; measured against another copy, unresolved V genes explain less than half of the discrepancy, and the remainder lacks a known reason. This sample gives almost 200,000 clones in total; roughly 83% of them show up just once. The ten largest clones take up roughly 5.7% of the sample. The sequencing input was peripheral blood. These receptors came from a woman in her thirties or forties with COVID-19, enrolled during active disease.

The rearrangement uses TRBV7-9 and TRBJ2-7, with D uncertain. Germline CDR1 reads SEHNR; CDR2 reads FQNEAQ (reference sequence). The germline V and J ends were trimmed by 1 base and 2 bases, with 9 bases remaining between them. The CDR3 sequence is 14 residues long. This CDR3 reads CASSLDYNAYEQYF. The CDR3 coding sequence is TGTGCCAGCAGCTTAGACTATAATGCCTACGAGCAGTACTTC.

There are a few counts of this clone. The chain is built from TRBV29-1 and TRBJ2-6; a weak D match, TRBD2 (6 bases). V dropped 7 bases and J dropped 1 base, with 14 bases sitting between them. This CDR3 has 15 amino acids. Per the germline V gene, CDR1 is SQVTM and CDR2 is ANQGSEA. CDR3 bases: TGCAGCGCTGGTGGGGGGTCGTCTGGGGCCAACGTCCTGACTTTC. Translation gives CSAGGGSSGANVLTF.

The chain is built from TRBV5-4 and TRBJ2-5; 9 nucleotides align to TRBD2. The length of the CDR3 is 15 residues. The trim removed 0 bases at V and 9 bases at J, leaving 9 bases unmatched. In germline, CDR1 is SGHNT, CDR2 YYREEE (reference sequence). CDR3 amino acids: CASSLGGTSIGAQYF. In DNA form, the CDR3 reads TGTGCCAGCAGCTTGGGTGGGACTAGCATTGGGGCCCAGTACTTC. The whole variable domain, filled in from reference TRBV5-4 and TRBJ2-5, reads ETGVTQSPTHLIKTRGQQVTLRCSSQSGHNTVSWYQQALGQGPQFIFQYYREEENGRGNFPPRFSGLQFPNYSSELNVNALELDDSALYLCASSLGGTSIGAQYFGPGTRLLVL.

The gene calls are TRBV2 and TRBJ2-7, with 10 bases aligning to TRBD1. The ends lost 5 bases at V and 2 bases at J; junction bases unmatched: 6. Germline assignment: CDR1 SNHLY and CDR2 FYNNEI. The CDR3 spans 15 residues. The CDR3 spells CASSWDRGLPYEQYF. CDR3 DNA sequence: TGTGCCAGCAGTTGGGACAGGGGACTCCCCTACGAGCAGTACTTC. Complete variable domain (other parts from reference TRBV2 and TRBJ2-7): EPEVTQTPSHQVTQMGQEVILRCVPISNHLYFYWYRQILGQKVEFLVSFYNNEISEKSEIFDDQFSVERPDGSNFTLKIRSTKLEDSAMYFCASSWDRGLPYEQYFGPGTRLTVT.

The table lists this clone with a count of one. The chain carries TRBV3-1 (or the pseudogene TRBV3-2) and TRBJ2-1; 8 bases line up with TRBD2. This CDR3 region has 16 residues. Germline CDR1 LGHDT, CDR2 YNNKEL (reference sequence). V was clipped by 3 bases and J by 3 bases; unmatched bases: 7. CDR3: CASSQGVAGIYNEQFF. CDR3 nucleotides: TGTGCCAGCAGCCAGGGGGTAGCGGGAATCTACAATGAGCAGTTCTTC.

The chain recombines TRBV5-1 with TRBJ2-1, with 14 bases matching TRBD2. This CDR3 contains 16 residues. V shed 3 bases, J shed 2 bases, and the junction held 1 base outside the gene matches. Germline CDR1 and CDR2: SGHRS and YFSETQ. CDR3 DNA sequence: TGCGCCAGCAGCTCGGGACTAGCGGGAGCCTACAATGAGCAGTTCTTC. It specifies CASSSGLAGAYNEQFF.

This clone was counted a few times. The rearrangement joins TRBV2 to TRBJ1-5; D is unclear. The V and J ends lost 4 bases and 3 bases respectively, with 10 bases between them. This CDR3 contains 14 residues. From germline, CDR1 is SNHLY and CDR2 FYNNEI. The CDR3 spells CASSVEGDNQPQHF. CDR3 coding DNA: TGTGCCAGCAGTGTGGAGGGAGACAATCAGCCCCAGCATTTT. Drawing the rest from reference TRBV2 and TRBJ1-5, the complete variable domain is EPEVTQTPSHQVTQMGQEVILRCVPISNHLYFYWYRQILGQKVEFLVSFYNNEISEKSEIFDDQFSVERPDGSNFTLKIRSTKLEDSAMYFCASSVEGDNQPQHFGDGTRLSIL.

V gene TRBV7-3 combines with J gene TRBJ1-2; TRBD1 aligns across 8 bases. This CDR3 has 16 residues. Losses at the gene ends were 4 bases for V and 5 bases for J; bases not matched to a gene: 12. The germline CDR1 and CDR2 sequences are SGHTA and FQGTGA. The CDR3 DNA follows: TGTGCCAGCAGCTCAAATGGGGACAGGATAAAATATGGCTACACCTTC. Translation: CASSSNGDRIKYGYTF. The variable domain in full, completed from reference TRBV7-3 and TRBJ1-2, reads GAGVSQTPSNKVTEKGKYVELRCDPISGHTALYWYRQSLGQGPEFLIYFQGTGAADDSGLPNDRFFAVRPEGSVSTLKIQRTERGDSAVYLCASSSNGDRIKYGYTFGSGTRLTVV.

This chain links TRBV19 with TRBJ1-6; 7 bases align to TRBD1. The CDR3 is 14 amino acids. Losses at the gene ends were 7 bases for V and 0 bases for J; bases not matched to a gene: 0. Germline V lookup: CDR1 LNHDA, CDR2 SQIVND (reference sequence). The CDR3 reads CASTGGSYNSPLHF. The CDR3, as DNA: TGTGCCAGTACAGGGGGCTCCTATAATTCACCCCTCCACTTT.

V usage is TRBV18 and J usage is TRBJ1-1; possible D gene TRBD1, 6 bases. The CDR3 totals 16 residues. V shed 4 bases and J shed 4 bases, with 19 bases lying between them. Per germline, CDR1 KGHSH and CDR2 LQKENI. CDR3 DNA sequence: TGTGCCAGCTCACGAACCGGTCCAGGGGAGTCCACTGAAGCTTTCTTT. Residues: CASSRTGPGESTEAFF.

This sequence joins TRBV5-1 and TRBJ2-1; 9 bases line up with TRBD2. The germline CDR1 and CDR2 sequences are SGHRS and YFSETQ. The CDR3 is 14 residues long. Trimming removed 4 bases from V and 6 bases from J; junction bases left unmatched: 5. The CDR3 sequence: CASSAGLAGNEQFF. CDR3 nucleotides: TGCGCCAGCAGCGCGGGACTAGCCGGCAATGAGCAGTTCTTC.

CDR3 protein: CASSLLAGEYNEQFF. In DNA, the CDR3 is TGCGCCAGCAGCTTGCTAGCGGGGGAGTACAATGAGCAGTTCTTC. The chain links TRBV5-1 to TRBJ2-1, with 10 bases matching TRBD2. Trimming cost V 1 base and J 4 bases; bases outside gene matches: 2. The CDR3 spans 15 residues. Germline V CDR1 and CDR2: SGHRS, YFSETQ. The full variable domain, in which reference TRBV5-1 and TRBJ2-1 provide the parts outside the CDR3, is KAGVTQTPRYLIKTRGQQVTLSCSPISGHRSVSWYQQTPGQGLQFLFEYFSETQRNKGNFPGRFSGRQFSNSRSEMNVSTLELGDSALYLCASSLLAGEYNEQFFGPGTRLTVL.

The chain links TRBV6-5 to TRBJ1-1; D might be TRBD1 (5 bases). The CDR3 runs 13 residues. Trimming cost V 5 bases and J 5 bases, with 12 bases left between them. CDR1 and CDR2 from the germline V gene are MNHEY and SVGAGI. This CDR3 is CASSPPYRTEAFF. The CDR3 DNA follows: TGTGCCAGCAGTCCCCCGTACAGGACTGAAGCTTTCTTT.

The V call is TRBV3-1 (or the pseudogene TRBV3-2), the J call TRBJ2-7, with a weak D call TRBD2 (5 bases). The ends were cut back, 4 bases at V and 2 bases at J, with 15 bases in the middle. Germline lookup yields CDR1 LGHDT and CDR2 YNNKEL (reference sequence). The CDR3 is made up of 15 amino acids. In DNA form, the CDR3 reads TGTGCCAGCAGCCCCGACGTCGGGATAACCTACGAGCAGTACTTC. Amino acid sequence: CASSPDVGITYEQYF.

V gene TRBV29-1 combines with J gene TRBJ1-4; no reliable D call. V was trimmed by 7 bases and J by 0 bases, leaving 6 bases between them. The CDR3 is 12 amino acids. CDR1 SQVTM and CDR2 ANQGSEA come from the germline V gene. The CDR3 protein is CSAQTTNEKLFF. Written as DNA, the CDR3 is TGCAGCGCACAGACAACTAATGAAAAACTGTTTTTT.

Only one count was recorded for this clone. The V call is TRBV12-3 or TRBV12-4, the J call TRBJ1-3; possible D gene TRBD1, 5 bases. Trimming removed 7 bases from V and 7 bases from J, with 14 bases in between. The CDR3 spans 13 residues. The CDR3 region is CASNSRQGNTIYF. The CDR3 nucleotides are TGTGCCAGCAACTCGAGGCAGGGTAACACCATATATTTT.